Following are 6 T cell receptor beta chains from one sample sequenced in a study of blood T cell repertoires in COVID-19. TCRdb keeps only in-frame clones here, not all; method: immunoSEQ multiplex PCR. The sample includes 250,000 or so clones, about 73% of them seen just once. Sequencing was done on a sample of peripheral blood. These receptors were taken from a woman aged 80 or over with acute or convalescent COVID-19.

This clone appeared once. V usage is TRBV18 and J usage is TRBJ1-1; 7 bases agree with TRBD1. Germline CDR1 reads KGHSH; CDR2 reads LQKENI. The CDR3 spans 14 residues. The V gene end was trimmed by 5 bases and the J gene end by 4 bases; junction bases not matched to a gene: 7. CDR3 nucleotide sequence: TGTGCCAGCTCATCGGGGACAGTAGCCACTGAAGCTTTCTTT. The encoded protein is CASSSGTVATEAFF.

As to this clone: The sample contains more than one DNA sequence encoding this CDR3. The V and J genes are TRBV6-5 and TRBJ1-1; 7 bases map to TRBD1. CDR1 is MNHEY and CDR2 is SVGAGI in the germline V gene. The CDR3 spans 13 residues. The J segment lost 1 base and the V segment lost 6 bases, leaving 2 bases of the junction unmatched. CDR3 loop: CASSRQGNTEAFF. The CDR3 DNA reads TGTGCCAGCAGCAGACAGGGGAACACTGAAGCTTTCTTT.

This clone was detected only once. The chain couples TRBV4-1 to TRBJ1-1; D remains ambiguous. Germline V gene lookup returns CDR1 MGHRA and CDR2 YSYEKL. The CDR3 contains 13 residues. The ends were cut back, 0 bases at V and 5 bases at J, with 7 bases in the middle. CDR3 residues: CASSQEQQTEAFF. In nucleotides, the CDR3 is TGCGCCAGCAGCCAAGAACAACAGACTGAAGCTTTCTTT.

The rearrangement links TRBV28 to TRBJ2-5; possible D gene TRBD2, 7 bases. CDR3 size: 15 residues. Between the trimmed V and J ends, which lost 6 bases and 4 bases, there was a span of 18 bases. Germline CDR1 and CDR2: MDHEN and SYDVKM. The CDR3 spells CASSSRGAFGETQYF. CDR3 coding DNA: TGTGCCAGCAGCTCCCGGGGGGCATTTGGAGAGACCCAGTACTTC.

V is TRBV2 and J is TRBJ2-5, with D possibly matching TRBD1 (5 bases). Germline V gene lookup returns CDR1 SNHLY and CDR2 FYNNEI. The CDR3 totals 14 residues. The V and J ends lost 3 bases and 7 bases respectively, with 15 bases between them. The CDR3 loop reads CASSDPTVLGTQYF. The DNA for the CDR3 is TGTGCCAGCAGTGATCCGACAGTGCTCGGGACCCAGTACTTC.

This clone was picked up a small number of times. The rearrangement joins TRBV7-6 to TRBJ2-5; D call uncertain. The V gene lost 5 bases and the J gene lost 3 bases, with 16 bases spanning the gap. Germline CDR1 reads SGHVS; CDR2 reads FNYEAQ. This CDR3 is built from 15 residues. The CDR3 is CASSRHVVAKETQYF. CDR3 bases: TGTGCCAGCAGCAGACACGTAGTCGCCAAAGAGACCCAGTACTTC.